This T cell receptor (beta chain) was recovered during a study of blood T cell repertoires in COVID-19. The V gene's germline CDR1 is SGHVS and CDR2 FNYEAQ. Trimming stripped 1 base from V and 7 bases from J, with 14 bases between. The CDR3 extends over 15 amino acids. The table came from immunoSEQ multiplex PCR; TCRdb's copy has only in-frame clones and leaves some out. The sample yields 250,000 or so clones, about 90% seen once. The source is a woman in her thirties with acute COVID-19. This sequence joins TRBV7-6 and TRBJ1-5; D perhaps matches TRBD1 (6 bases). Material: PBMCs or T cells enriched from blood (not recorded which). CDR3 DNA sequence: TGTGCCAGCAGCTTAGTAGACACAGGGTACCAGCCCCAGCATTTT. This codes for CASSLVDTGYQPQHF.